This paragraph covers one T cell receptor beta chain sequence. Its target is unknown. TCRdb re-clonotyped the PCR reads via MiXCR. This sample has about 7,000 clones, with 15% to 20% found just once. This sample was included in a study of metastatic and nonmetastatic thyroid tumors. Study-wide background: Malignant thyroid and benign thyroid patients provided blood and tumor or nodule tissue whose repertoires were compared.

Patients had received no treatment of any kind before thyroid surgery. Points from the study as a whole: Malignant tumors reportedly showed significantly higher TCR beta diversity than benign nodules in both blood and tumor.

Material: adjacent normal tissue. This sequence originates from a male donor with papillary thyroid cancer or a benign thyroid nodule (not recorded which). Some clones in this sample may be carry-over from other donors' samples.

In DNA form, the CDR3 reads TGTGCCAGCAGCTCTTCTGGCTCCTATAATTCACCCCTCCACTTT. It specifies CASSSSGSYNSPLHF. J is TRBJ1-6 and V is TRBV4-2; no definite D call. V lost 5 bases and J lost 0, with 8 bases in between. The CDR3 is made up of 15 amino acids. Per germline, CDR1 LGHNA and CDR2 YNFKEQ.